This T cell receptor beta chain was retrieved from a study of shared clonotypes between healthy human individuals. Study background: Each donor's CD4 naive and CD4 memory cells filled three plates apiece, CD8 naive two, and CD8 memory one.

Here immunoSEQ multiplex PCR was the method, and the copy in TCRdb shows in-frame clones only, minus some. Of about 2.1 million clones listed, 90% to 95% are singletons. The naive CD8 population came from CD45RO-negative cells selected for CCR7, without terminally differentiated effector memory CD45RA+ cells. Germline CDR1 and CDR2: SEHNR and FQNEAQ (reference sequence). The J segment lost 4 bases and the V segment lost 5 bases, leaving 11 bases of the junction unmatched. The CDR3 consists of 16 residues. The origin of this receptor is a man between 18 and 35 years old in good health. Some clones in this sample may be carry-over from other donors' samples. The sequenced sample was naive CD8+ T cells from PBMCs. This chain joins TRBV7-9 and TRBJ2-5, with 9 bases identical to TRBD1. The CDR3 sequence: CASSPGGQGRGETQYF. CDR3 DNA sequence: TGTGCCAGCAGCCCCGGGGGACAGGGCAGGGGAGAGACCCAGTACTTC. Full variable domain (outside the CDR3, taken from reference TRBV7-9 and TRBJ2-5): DTGVSQNPRHKITKRGQNVTFRCDPISEHNRLYWYRQTLGQGPEFLTYFQNEAQLEKSRLLSDRFSAERPKGSFSTLEIQRTEQGDSAMYLCASSPGGQGRGETQYFGPGTRLLVL.